A single sample is the source of the 24 T cell receptor beta chains below, sequenced in a study of blood T cells in healthy people across ages. A second PCR, run for roughly 7 to 11 cycles, used a sample-barcoded 5' primer plus a J-beta primer mix. TCRdb passed the 5' RACE reads through MiXCR, listing each CDR3 protein once. There are some 1.6 million distinct CDR3 sequences in the sample; 30% to 40% occur only once, and 11% lies in the top ten. Sequenced sample: blood. The receptors come from a woman aged 25 to 39 in good health.

This clonotype was counted only a few times. The chain links TRBV10-3 to TRBJ2-7, with 9 bases matching TRBD2. This CDR3 contains 15 residues. With 7 bases clipped from V and 4 bases from J, the junction kept 11 bases outside the gene matches. Germline lookup yields CDR1 ENHRY and CDR2 SYGVKD. The CDR3 region is CAITVGRGGPYEQYF. CDR3 in DNA: TGTGCCATCACGGTAGGGCGGGGGGGCCCGTACGAGCAGTACTTC.

The gene calls are TRBV27 and TRBJ1-5; 10 positions match TRBD1. V lost 6 bases, J lost 7 bases, and 18 bases stayed unmatched. The CDR3 is 18 residues long. The germline CDR1 and CDR2 sequences are MNHEY and SMNVEV (reference sequence). The CDR3 coding sequence is TGTGCCAGCAGCCAATTTTCCGGGACAGGGGCCGTGGGACAGCCCCAGCATTTT. Protein sequence: CASSQFSGTGAVGQPQHF.

This clonotype turned up a few times. This chain joins TRBV9 and TRBJ1-1, with D possibly matching TRBD1 (6 bases). Looked up from germline, CDR1 is SGDLS and CDR2 is YYNGEE. V shed 7 bases and J shed 1 base, with 17 bases lying between them. The CDR3 spans 15 residues. Here the CDR3 reads CASDDPGDGNTEAFF. In DNA, the CDR3 is TGTGCCAGCGATGATCCAGGGGATGGGAACACTGAAGCTTTCTTT.

This clonotype was detected once. Being one base from a much bigger clone, this may be a read error. The V call is TRBV7-9, the J call TRBJ1-2; D unclear. Deletions cut 2 bases from V and 7 bases from J, with 8 bases between. CDR3 length equals 12 residues. Germline CDR1 reads SEHNR; CDR2 reads FQNEAQ (reference sequence). The CDR3 spells CASSLYTCGYTF. The CDR3 bases are TGTGCCAGCAGCTTATATACCTGTGGCTACACCTTC.

This clonotype came up a few times. The V call is TRBV12-3 or TRBV12-4, the J call TRBJ2-1; 10 positions match TRBD2. This CDR3 contains 14 residues. The ends lost 5 bases at V and 6 bases at J; junction bases unmatched: 4. The CDR3 nucleotides are TGTGCCAGCAGTCAGCGGGGGGGTCTCAATGAGCAGTTCTTC. It yields the protein CASSQRGGLNEQFF.

J is TRBJ2-3 and V is TRBV20-1, with TRBD2 matching over 16 bases. V trimming: 5 bases; J trimming: 6 bases; junction bases outside the gene matches: 5. Germline loops: CDR1 DFQATT, CDR2 SNEGSKA (reference sequence). This CDR3 has 15 residues. The CDR3, as DNA: TGCAGTGCTTCATCGGGACTAGCGGGAGGGGATACGCAGTATTTT. Its protein is CSASSGLAGGDTQYF.

Of note for this clonotype: At one of its ends the junction is not consistent with the germline gene, which may arise from a read error. This chain connects TRBV3-1 to TRBJ2-5; no firm D call. CDR3 length equals 15 residues. The germline CDR1 and CDR2 sequences are LGHDT and YNNKEL (reference sequence). CDR3 amino acids: CASSPSLGRAETLYF. DNA for the CDR3: TGTGCCAGCAGTCCCAGCCTCGGACGAGCAGAGACCCTGTACTTC.

This clonotype turned up a few times. The V gene is TRBV12-3 or TRBV12-4, the J gene TRBJ2-7; D remains unclear. This CDR3 contains 12 residues. The ends were cut back, 4 bases at V and 2 bases at J, with 6 bases in the middle. This chain's CDR3 is CASSYTTYEQYF. CDR3 DNA: TGTGCCAGCAGTTACACAACCTACGAGCAGTACTTC.

In its sample, this clonotype was seen a few times. This sequence joins TRBV5-1 and TRBJ2-4, with no clear D. The CDR3 totals 15 residues. CDR1 and CDR2 from the germline V gene are SGHRS and YFSETQ. With 8 bases removed from V and 3 bases from J, the gap between germline ends came to 18 bases. CDR3 sequence (DNA): TGCGCCAGGACCATCTTTGGGGTCGGCAAAAACATTCAGTACTTC. Encoded protein: CARTIFGVGKNIQYF.

The CDR3: CASRETDPYEQYF. CDR3 bases: TGCGCCAGCAGGGAGACCGACCCCTACGAGCAGTACTTC. J is TRBJ2-7 and V is TRBV5-1; D is unclear. There are 13 residues in the CDR3. Germline V lookup: CDR1 SGHRS, CDR2 YFSETQ. V lost 5 bases to trimming and J lost 2 bases, with 11 bases between them.

This clonotype was found once. A read error may account for a junction end that differs from germline. The chain combines TRBV12-3 or TRBV12-4 with TRBJ2-3; D may match TRBD1 or TRBD2 (5 bases each). This CDR3 contains 14 residues. Here the CDR3 DNA reads TGTGCCAACAGTTTAATGGGGGACACAGATACGCAGTATTTT. Amino acid sequence: CANSLMGDTDTQYF.

V and J are TRBV30 and TRBJ2-7; 12 bases map to TRBD2. This CDR3 has 16 amino acids. Germline CDR1 and CDR2: GTSNPN and SVGIG (reference sequence). Trimming removed 2 bases from V and 2 bases from J; junction bases left unmatched: 7. CDR3 sequence reads: CAWSPGLAGQAYEQYF. CDR3 nucleotide sequence: TGTGCCTGGAGTCCGGGACTAGCGGGCCAAGCCTACGAGCAGTACTTC. Based on the CDR3 plus reference TRBV30 and TRBJ2-7, the full variable domain is SQTIHQWPATLVQPVGSPLSLECTVEGTSNPNLYWYRQAAGRGLQLLFYSVGIGQISSEVPQNLSASRPQDRQFILSSKKLLLSDSGFYLCAWSPGLAGQAYEQYFGPGTRLTVT.

This chain connects TRBV25-1 to TRBJ1-1, with 11 bases fitting TRBD1. CDR3 length equals 15 residues. The J segment lost 4 bases and the V segment lost 3 bases, leaving 4 bases of the junction unmatched. Germline CDR1 reads MGHDK; CDR2 reads SYGVNS. CDR3 nucleotide sequence: TGTGCCAGCAGTGACCCTGGACAGGGGGCCACTGAAGCTTTCTTT. It specifies CASSDPGQGATEAFF.

Regarding this clonotype: A read error is possible here, since a much larger clone lies one base away. This CDR3 is missing its conserved last phenylalanine or tryptophan, likely due to a read error. The rearrangement uses TRBV29-1 and TRBJ2-6; 7 bases are shared with TRBD1. The CDR3 is 14 residues long. V was clipped by 5 bases and J by 2 bases; unmatched bases: 3. CDR1 is SQVTM and CDR2 is ANQGSEA in the germline V gene. In DNA, the CDR3 is TGCAGCGTTACAGGGGTTCCTGGGGCCAACGTCCTGACTCTC. It yields the protein CSVTGVPGANVLTL.

There are a few counts of this clonotype. The rearrangement links TRBV9 to TRBJ2-4, with 15 bases fitting TRBD2. The CDR3 is 14 residues long. V shed 4 bases and J 13 bases; nucleotides not matched to a gene: 6. Germline V gene lookup returns CDR1 SGDLS and CDR2 YYNGEE. CDR3 nucleotide sequence: TGTGCCAGCAGCCCCCGGACTAGCGGGGGGGAGCAGTACTTC. As protein: CASSPRTSGGEQYF.

The sample holds a few counts of this clonotype. DNA for the CDR3: TGTGCCACCAGCAGACACCTTCCCGGGAGGGAGCAGTTCTTC. As protein: CATSRHLPGREQFF. The chain carries TRBV15 and TRBJ2-1, with 7 bases aligning to TRBD2. Germline V gene sequence: CDR1 LNHNV, CDR2 YYDKDF (reference sequence). The CDR3 has 14 residues. The V gene end was trimmed by 2 bases and the J gene end by 10 bases; junction bases not matched to a gene: 8.

This chain joins TRBV5-1 and TRBJ1-1, with D possibly being TRBD1 (5 bases). This CDR3 contains 16 residues. CDR1 and CDR2 (germline): SGHRS, YFSETQ. Trimming removed 2 bases from V and 0 bases from J, with 14 bases in between. The CDR3 DNA reads as TGCGCCAGCAGCTTCGCGGGGGAGAGGATGAACACTGAAGCTTTCTTT. Residues: CASSFAGERMNTEAFF.

Of note for this clonotype: The junction differs from germline at one of its ends, possibly a read error. The chain employs TRBV28 and TRBJ2-3, with a tentative D call TRBD1 (6 bases). The V gene's germline CDR1 is MDHEN and CDR2 SYDVKM. This CDR3 has 15 amino acids. The CDR3 reads CVSTAETGSTDTQYF. The CDR3 DNA follows: TGTGTCAGCACTGCGGAAACAGGGAGCACAGATACGCAGTATTTT.

The chain links TRBV3-1 to TRBJ2-5; possibly TRBD1 for D (6 bases). With 4 bases removed from V and 2 bases from J, the gap between germline ends came to 11 bases. Germline CDR1 and CDR2: LGHDT and YNNKEL (reference sequence). The CDR3 runs 14 residues. CDR3 in DNA: TGTGCCAGCAGCCGGACAGCGAGACAAGAGACCCAGTACTTC. Translated: CASSRTARQETQYF.

This clonotype appeared a few times. The V and J genes are TRBV25-1 and TRBJ1-2; D may be TRBD1 (5 bases). Trimming took off 8 bases at V and 5 bases at J, with 12 bases between the two ends. CDR1 and CDR2 (germline): MGHDK, SYGVNS. The CDR3 extends over 12 amino acids. The CDR3 is CASAGTVYGYTF. The CDR3 nucleotides read TGTGCCAGCGCCGGGACTGTTTATGGCTACACCTTC.

This clonotype has just a few counts. V usage is TRBV6-4 and J usage is TRBJ1-2; D ambiguous. CDR3 size: 15 residues. The ends were cut back, 8 bases at V and 5 bases at J, with 21 bases in the middle. The V gene's germline CDR1 is MRHNA and CDR2 SNTAGT. The CDR3 is CASEIGRYLRYGYTF. The CDR3 DNA follows: TGTGCCAGCGAAATCGGACGGTACCTCCGTTATGGCTACACCTTC.

This clonotype was picked up many times. The chain links TRBV7-6 to TRBJ2-5; tentatively, D is TRBD2 (5 bases). CDR3 length: 13 amino acids. V lost 5 bases and J lost 2, with 9 bases in between. CDR1 and CDR2 (germline): SGHVS, FNYEAQ. The CDR3 loop is CASSPGEQETQYF. Here the CDR3 DNA reads TGTGCCAGCAGCCCTGGGGAGCAAGAGACCCAGTACTTC.

The chain employs TRBV12-3 or TRBV12-4 and TRBJ2-2, with 12 bases matching TRBD1. The V gene end was trimmed by 2 bases and the J gene end by 4 bases; junction bases not matched to a gene: 8. The CDR3 has 18 amino acids. This chain's CDR3 is CASSLRPPGQGATGELFF. DNA of the CDR3: TGTGCCAGCAGTTTAAGACCACCGGGACAGGGGGCCACCGGGGAGCTGTTTTTT.

The sample holds a few counts of this clonotype. The chain employs TRBV12-3 or TRBV12-4 and TRBJ2-7, with a weak D call TRBD2 (6 bases). CDR3 length: 13 amino acids. V was pared by 8 bases and J by 4 bases, with 15 bases between. The CDR3 coding sequence is TGTGCCAGCCGACTAGGGGCCGTATACGAGCAGTACTTC. This translates into CASRLGAVYEQYF.